This T cell receptor beta chain originates from a study of long-term antiretroviral therapy in people with HIV. Background on the study: The earliest samples predate the 2015 immediate-ART recommendation by about a decade.

The CDR3 is made up of 16 amino acids. Germline V gives CDR1 MDHEN, CDR2 SYDVKM. V was shortened by 7 bases and J by 0 bases, with 16 bases between the two germline ends. Study outcomes and limitations: Repertoires in HIV (unlike those of controls) had narrower CDR3 length ranges. With ART, diversity went up but was still lower than in transplant donor controls.

The run of the v3.0 immunoSEQ assay was at survey level. Produced via immunoSEQ multiplex PCR; TCRdb's table is partial and in-frame only. This sample has some 17,000 clones; 65% to 85% occur once, and the top ten carry 4% to 5.5%. Concerning this clone: What it binds is unknown.

This TCR was sampled from a young man with HIV. This sequence joins TRBV28 and TRBJ1-3, with D uncertain. The specimen was unsorted PBMCs, collected 0.1 years before starting antiretroviral therapy. CDR3 coding DNA: TGTGCCAGCATCCCCCCGCTGGGGAACTCTGGAAACACCATATATTTT. Encoded protein: CASIPPLGNSGNTIYF.